This record covers a single T cell receptor beta chain. Trimming removed 1 base at V and 5 bases at J, with 11 bases between. The germline V gene encodes CDR1 MNHEY and CDR2 SVGAGI. CDR3 length: 14 residues. This record belongs to a study of Graves' ophthalmopathy and Graves' hyperthyroidism. The authors amplified TCR beta CDR3 regions from RNA transcripts. RT-PCR was first run with HTBI primers, then multiplex PCR in a second round. TCRdb re-analysed the multiplex PCR reads in MiXCR, keeping a single row per CDR3 protein. Counted here are 600,000 to 950,000 distinct CDR3 sequences, 40% occurring once; the ten biggest clones make up 40% to 45%.

Sample: peripheral blood. The sequence was collected from an adult man with Graves' ophthalmopathy. The chain links TRBV6-5 to TRBJ1-2, with D possibly being TRBD1 (5 bases). CDR3 sequence: CASSYYRTPYGYTF. The CDR3 nucleotides read TGTGCCAGCAGTTACTACAGGACTCCTTATGGCTACACCTTC.